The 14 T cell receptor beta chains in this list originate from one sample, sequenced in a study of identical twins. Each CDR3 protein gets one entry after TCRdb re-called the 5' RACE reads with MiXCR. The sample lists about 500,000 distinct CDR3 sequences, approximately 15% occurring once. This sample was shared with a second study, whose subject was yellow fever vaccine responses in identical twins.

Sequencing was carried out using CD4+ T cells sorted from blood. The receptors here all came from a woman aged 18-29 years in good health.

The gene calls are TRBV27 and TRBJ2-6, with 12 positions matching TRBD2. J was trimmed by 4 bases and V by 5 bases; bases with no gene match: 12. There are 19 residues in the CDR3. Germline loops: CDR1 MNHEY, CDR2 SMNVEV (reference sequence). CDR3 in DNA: TGTGCCAGCAGTGACTGGACTAGCGGGATTCGGGGAGGGGCCAACGTCCTGACTTTC. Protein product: CASSDWTSGIRGGANVLTF.

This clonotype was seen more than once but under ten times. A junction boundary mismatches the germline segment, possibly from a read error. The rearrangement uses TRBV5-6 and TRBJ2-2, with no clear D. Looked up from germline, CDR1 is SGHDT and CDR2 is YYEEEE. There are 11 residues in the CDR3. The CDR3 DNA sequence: TGTGCCGGCAGCTTATACGGGGAGCTGTTTTTT. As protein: CAGSLYGELFF.

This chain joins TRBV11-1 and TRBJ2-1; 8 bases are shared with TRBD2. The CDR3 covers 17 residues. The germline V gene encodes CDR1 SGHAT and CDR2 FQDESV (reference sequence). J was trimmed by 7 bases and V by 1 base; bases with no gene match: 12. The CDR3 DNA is TGTGCCAGCAGCTTAGGCGTTCGGAGCGGGAGTAATAATGAGCAGTTCTTC. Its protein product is CASSLGVRSGSNNEQFF.

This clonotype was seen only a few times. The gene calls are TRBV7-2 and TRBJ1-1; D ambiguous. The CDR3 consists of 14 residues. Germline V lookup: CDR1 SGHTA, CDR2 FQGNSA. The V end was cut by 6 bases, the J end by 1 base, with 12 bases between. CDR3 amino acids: CASSSSWRNTEAFF. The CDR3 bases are TGTGCCAGCAGTTCCAGTTGGCGGAACACTGAAGCTTTCTTT.

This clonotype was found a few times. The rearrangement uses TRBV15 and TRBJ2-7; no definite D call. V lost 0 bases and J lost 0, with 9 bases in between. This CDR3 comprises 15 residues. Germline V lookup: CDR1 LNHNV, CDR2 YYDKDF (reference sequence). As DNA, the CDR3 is TGTGCCACCAGCAGAGATCAGGCCGTCTCCTACGAGCAGTACTTC. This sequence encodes CATSRDQAVSYEQYF. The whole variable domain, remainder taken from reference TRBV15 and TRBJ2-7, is DAMVIQNPRYQVTQFGKPVTLSCSQTLNHNVMYWYQQKSSQAPKLLFHYYDKDFNNEADTPDNFQSRRPNTSFCFLDIRSPGLGDTAMYLCATSRDQAVSYEQYFGPGTRLTVT.

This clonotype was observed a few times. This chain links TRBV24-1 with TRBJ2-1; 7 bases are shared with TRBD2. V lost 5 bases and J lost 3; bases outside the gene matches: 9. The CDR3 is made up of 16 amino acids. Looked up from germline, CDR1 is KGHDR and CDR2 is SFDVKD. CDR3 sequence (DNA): TGTGCCACCAGTGGCCTTCTAGCGGAGGGCTACAATGAGCAGTTCTTC. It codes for CATSGLLAEGYNEQFF.

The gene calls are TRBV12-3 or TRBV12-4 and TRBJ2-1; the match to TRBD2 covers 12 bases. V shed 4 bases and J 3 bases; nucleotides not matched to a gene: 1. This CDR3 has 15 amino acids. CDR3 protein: CASSSTSGGYNEQFF. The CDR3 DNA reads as TGTGCCAGCAGTTCGACTAGCGGGGGCTACAATGAGCAGTTCTTC.

The CDR3 DNA reads as TGTGCCAGCAGCTCACCACCTAAGCCCCAGCATTTT. It yields the protein CASSSPPKPQHF. This chain joins TRBV12-3 or TRBV12-4 and TRBJ1-5; the D is unclear. V was trimmed by 6 bases and J by 8 bases, leaving 11 bases between them. This CDR3 region has 12 residues.

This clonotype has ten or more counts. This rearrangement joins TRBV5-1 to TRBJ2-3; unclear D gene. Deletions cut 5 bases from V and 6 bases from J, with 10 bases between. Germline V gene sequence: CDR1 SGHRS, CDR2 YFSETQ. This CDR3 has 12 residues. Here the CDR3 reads CASRLTADTQYF. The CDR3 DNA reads TGCGCCAGCAGATTGACGGCGGATACGCAGTATTTT.

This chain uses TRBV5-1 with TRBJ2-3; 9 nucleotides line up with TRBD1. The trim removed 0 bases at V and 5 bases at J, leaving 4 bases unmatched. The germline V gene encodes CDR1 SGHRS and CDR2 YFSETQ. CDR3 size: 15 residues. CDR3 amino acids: CASSLEGTGRDTQYF. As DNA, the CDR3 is TGCGCCAGCAGCTTGGAGGGGACAGGGAGAGATACGCAGTATTTT.

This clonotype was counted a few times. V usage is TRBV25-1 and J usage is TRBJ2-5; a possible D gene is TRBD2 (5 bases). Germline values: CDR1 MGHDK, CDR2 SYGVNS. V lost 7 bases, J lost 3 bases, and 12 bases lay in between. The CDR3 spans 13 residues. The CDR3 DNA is TGTGCCAGCAAGGAGGCAGGCAAAGAGACCCAGTACTTC. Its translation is CASKEAGKETQYF.

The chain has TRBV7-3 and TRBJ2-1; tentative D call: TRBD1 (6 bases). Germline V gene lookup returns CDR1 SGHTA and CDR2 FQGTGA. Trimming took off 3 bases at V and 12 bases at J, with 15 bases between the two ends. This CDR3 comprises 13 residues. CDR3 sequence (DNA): TGTGCCAGCAGCTTTAGCACAGGGTCAGGGCAGTTCTTC. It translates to CASSFSTGSGQFF.

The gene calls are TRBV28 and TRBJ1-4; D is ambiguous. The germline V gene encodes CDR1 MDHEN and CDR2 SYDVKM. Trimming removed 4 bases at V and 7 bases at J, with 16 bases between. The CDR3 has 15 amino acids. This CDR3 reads CASSSRGRRREKLFF. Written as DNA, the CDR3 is TGTGCCAGCAGTTCGCGGGGAAGGCGTCGTGAAAAACTGTTTTTT.

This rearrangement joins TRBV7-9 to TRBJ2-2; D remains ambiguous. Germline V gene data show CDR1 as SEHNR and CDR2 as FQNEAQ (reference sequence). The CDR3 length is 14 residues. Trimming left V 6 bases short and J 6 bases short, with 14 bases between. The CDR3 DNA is TGTGCCAGCAGGACCCTACCGGTCCCCGGGGAGCTGTTTTTT. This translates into CASRTLPVPGELFF.